The sequence of this TCR beta chain was determined in a study of blood T cells in healthy people across ages. CDR3 length: 13 residues. CDR1 GTSNPN and CDR2 SVGIG come from the germline V gene (reference sequence). The germline V and J ends were trimmed by 4 bases and 5 bases, with 14 bases remaining between them. This clonotype was observed a few times. Its target is not known. Study-level points and caveats: Naive CD4+ cell counts and diversity both ran higher in long-lived than in aged donors.

The second PCR ran roughly 6 to 11 cycles with a sample-barcoded 5' primer and J-beta primers. TCRdb reprocessed the 5' RACE reads with MiXCR, giving one entry per CDR3 protein. The data hold about 810,000 distinct CDR3 sequences, with 36% observed a single time. The TCR originated in a man younger than 35 in good health. Sequencing used blood. The chain joins TRBV30 to TRBJ1-1; no firm D call. The CDR3 bases are TGTGCCTGGAAAAGCAAAAGGCTGACTGAAGCTTTCTTT. This sequence encodes CAWKSKRLTEAFF.